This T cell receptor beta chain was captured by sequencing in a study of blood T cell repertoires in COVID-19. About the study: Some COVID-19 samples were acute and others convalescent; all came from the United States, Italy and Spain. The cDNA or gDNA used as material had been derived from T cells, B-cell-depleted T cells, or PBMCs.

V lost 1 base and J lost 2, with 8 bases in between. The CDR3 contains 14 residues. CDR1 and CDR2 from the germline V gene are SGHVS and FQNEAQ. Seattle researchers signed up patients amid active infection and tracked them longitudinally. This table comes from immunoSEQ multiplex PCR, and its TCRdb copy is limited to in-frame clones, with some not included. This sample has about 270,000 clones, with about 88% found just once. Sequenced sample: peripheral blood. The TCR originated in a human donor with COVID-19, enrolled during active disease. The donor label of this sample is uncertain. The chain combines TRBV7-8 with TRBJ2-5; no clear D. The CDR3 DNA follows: TGTGCCAGCAGCTTAGGACGGGTACAAGAGACCCAGTACTTC. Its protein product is CASSLGRVQETQYF.